Following are 24 T cell receptor beta chains from one sample sequenced in a study of vaccination and CD4 T cells after COVID-19. These receptors' antigens are unknown. With the Oncomine TCR Beta short-read assay, DNA from cultured CD4+ T cells was sequenced. Each CDR3 protein gets one entry after TCRdb re-called the PCR reads with MiXCR. The sample lists roughly 16,000 distinct CDR3 sequences; approximately 55% were seen once. The treatment was: approximately nine-day PBMC culture with coronavirus spike peptide pools or control peptides (ViraFEST assay). Sequenced sample: CD4+ T cells from blood, cultured in vitro. Receptors were obtained from a human donor who had recovered from COVID-19.

The chain carries TRBV5-4 and TRBJ1-1; perhaps TRBD1 as D (5 bases). Germline V gene data show CDR1 as SGHNT and CDR2 as YYREEE (reference sequence). Trimming took 7 bases from V and 0 from J, leaving 13 bases between them. The CDR3 covers 14 residues. This CDR3 is CASRVSGLNTEAFF. The CDR3 region has the DNA TGTGCCAGCCGTGTTTCAGGGCTGAACACTGAAGCTTTCTTT.

This clonotype was counted between two and nine times. The chain has TRBV28 and TRBJ1-1; D uncertain. Trimming shortened V by 7 bases and J by 1 base, and 4 bases separated the two germline ends. The germline CDR1 and CDR2 sequences are MDHEN and SYDVKM. This CDR3 is 11 amino acids long. The CDR3 sequence is CASNWNTEAFF. The DNA of the CDR3 is TGTGCCAGCAACTGGAACACTGAAGCTTTCTTT.

A few counts support this clonotype. The chain couples TRBV10-3 to TRBJ2-7, with D possibly being TRBD1 (6 bases). CDR3 length: 14 residues. V was trimmed by 6 bases and J by 6 bases, leaving 18 bases between them. The germline CDR1 and CDR2 sequences are ENHRY and SYGVKD. The CDR3 region is CAIRTGTNSPEQYF. CDR3 nucleotides: TGTGCCATCAGAACCGGGACAAATTCTCCCGAGCAGTACTTC.

This clonotype was counted a single time. This chain links TRBV28 with TRBJ1-4; 7 bases align to TRBD1. Germline CDR1 reads MDHEN; CDR2 reads SYDVKM. J was trimmed by 7 bases and V by 9 bases; bases with no gene match: 8. There are 13 residues in the CDR3. The chain's CDR3 is CASTGTVSEKLFF. DNA for the CDR3: TGTGCCAGTACCGGGACAGTTAGTGAAAAACTGTTTTTT. The full variable domain, completed using reference TRBV28 and TRBJ1-4, is DVKVTQSSRYLVKRTGEKVFLECVQDMDHENMFWYRQDPGLGLRLIYFSYDVKMKEKGDIPEGYSVSREKKERFSLILESASTNQTSMYLCASTGTVSEKLFFGSGTQLSVL.

The V and J genes are TRBV5-1 and TRBJ2-1, with 10 bases fitting TRBD2. The germline gives CDR1 SGHRS, CDR2 YFSETQ. This CDR3 has 18 residues. The trim removed 4 bases at V and 0 bases at J, leaving 10 bases unmatched. DNA of the CDR3: TGCGCCAGCAGCGGCCGCCTAGCGGGAGTTGTCTCCTACAATGAGCAGTTCTTC. It translates to CASSGRLAGVVSYNEQFF.

The chain joins TRBV30 to TRBJ1-1, with D tentatively TRBD1 (5 bases). V was clipped by 4 bases and J by 5 bases, with 14 bases between them. This CDR3 region has 13 residues. CDR1 is GTSNPN, CDR2 SVGIG, per germline (reference sequence). Here the CDR3 reads CAWMAGGETEAFF. CDR3 DNA: TGTGCCTGGATGGCCGGAGGGGAGACTGAAGCTTTCTTT.

This clonotype turned up a few times. At one of its ends the junction is not consistent with the germline gene, which may arise from a read error. The CDR3 reads CASSIEGGRSNQPQHF. The DNA for the CDR3 is TGTGCCAGTAGCATAGAGGGGGGTCGGAGCAATCAGCCCCAGCATTTT. This chain connects TRBV19 to TRBJ1-5; D is possibly TRBD1 (6 bases). The CDR3 runs 16 residues. The germline gives CDR1 LNHDA, CDR2 SQIVND (reference sequence).

This chain links TRBV20-1 with TRBJ2-4, with D perhaps matching TRBD1 (5 bases). The V gene's germline CDR1 is DFQATT and CDR2 SNEGSKA (reference sequence). The CDR3 has 12 amino acids. V gave up 3 bases and J gave up 6 bases, with 9 bases separating them. The CDR3 sequence: CSARETGNIQYF. CDR3 DNA sequence: TGCAGTGCTAGGGAAACAGGAAACATTCAGTACTTC.

The rearrangement uses TRBV30 and TRBJ1-1; D gene uncertain. Germline V gene lookup returns CDR1 GTSNPN and CDR2 SVGIG (reference sequence). The CDR3 runs to 14 residues. V was shortened by 1 base and J by 1 base, with 10 bases between the two germline ends. The CDR3 sequence is CAWSEGQRNTEAFF. Here the CDR3 DNA reads TGTGCCTGGAGTGAAGGCCAGCGGAACACTGAAGCTTTCTTT.

The gene calls are TRBV7-2 and TRBJ1-3, with TRBD1 matching over 9 bases. The J segment lost 4 bases and the V segment lost 1 base, leaving 5 bases of the junction unmatched. CDR3 size: 16 residues. CDR1 is SGHTA, CDR2 FQGNSA, per germline. This CDR3 reads CASSLVGTGNGNTIYF. CDR3 sequence (DNA): TGTGCCAGCAGCTTAGTTGGGACAGGGAACGGAAACACCATATATTTT.

V gene TRBV7-9 combines with J gene TRBJ2-1, with 9 positions matching TRBD2. This CDR3 comprises 17 residues. Looked up from germline, CDR1 is SEHNR and CDR2 is FQNEAQ (reference sequence). Trimming took 4 bases from V and 6 from J; bases not matched to a gene: 13. CDR3 residues: CASSSRGWSGRRNEQFF. CDR3 coding DNA: TGTGCCAGCAGCTCGAGGGGATGGAGCGGGAGGCGCAATGAGCAGTTCTTC. The entire variable domain, with the rest obtained from reference TRBV7-9 and TRBJ2-1, is as follows: DTGVSQNPRHKITKRGQNVTFRCDPISEHNRLYWYRQTLGQGPEFLTYFQNEAQLEKSRLLSDRFSAERPKGSFSTLEIQRTEQGDSAMYLCASSSRGWSGRRNEQFFGPGTRLTVL.

The chain is built from TRBV12-5 and TRBJ2-5; D is perhaps TRBD1 (6 bases). Between the trimmed V and J ends, which lost 6 bases and 0 bases, there was a span of 11 bases. This CDR3 spans 14 amino acids. Germline CDR1 reads LGHNT; CDR2 reads FRNRAP. The CDR3 loop is CASGSGTNQETQYF. In DNA, the CDR3 is TGTGCTAGTGGATCCGGGACAAACCAAGAGACCCAGTACTTC. Variable domain in full (rest from reference TRBV12-5 and TRBJ2-5): DARVTQTPRHKVTEMGQEVTMRCQPILGHNTVFWYRQTMMQGLELLAYFRNRAPLDDSGMPKDRFSAEMPDATLATLKIQPSEPRDSAVYFCASGSGTNQETQYFGPGTRLLVL.

The gene calls are TRBV10-3 and TRBJ1-1; D gene ambiguous. The CDR3 spans 13 residues. Germline CDR1 is ENHRY and CDR2 is SYGVKD. V lost 0 bases, J lost 6 bases, and 8 bases lay in between. CDR3 bases: TGTGCCATCAGTGAGTCGATTGATGCTGAAGCTTTCTTT. It yields the protein CAISESIDAEAFF.

J is TRBJ1-1 and V is TRBV28, with D maybe TRBD1 (5 bases). The germline gives CDR1 MDHEN, CDR2 SYDVKM. The V end lost 7 bases, the J end lost 4 bases, and 22 bases lay between the germline ends. CDR3 length: 16 amino acids. The CDR3 protein is CASNSQGAPGGTEAFF. The CDR3 DNA is TGTGCCAGCAATTCTCAGGGAGCGCCTGGAGGCACTGAAGCTTTCTTT.

The sample holds a few counts of this clonotype. DNA of the CDR3: TGTGCCAGTAGTATAACGGGAGGGCGTGGTGAGCAGTTCTTC. Translated: CASSITGGRGEQFF. The chain combines TRBV19 with TRBJ2-1, with 8 bases matching TRBD2. The CDR3 extends over 14 amino acids. V gave up 2 bases and J gave up 9 bases; unmatched junction bases: 6. CDR1 LNHDA and CDR2 SQIVND come from the germline V gene (reference sequence).

The chain is built from TRBV6-1 and TRBJ2-5; 12 positions match TRBD2. Germline V lookup: CDR1 MNHNS, CDR2 SASEGT. This CDR3 has 15 residues. The V and J ends lost 7 bases and 2 bases, in that order; junction bases with no gene match: 5. The CDR3 DNA sequence: TGTGCCAGCACCCGGACTAGCGGGGTACAAGAGACCCAGTACTTC. It yields the protein CASTRTSGVQETQYF.

The genes are TRBV27 and TRBJ2-7, with 8 bases lining up with TRBD1. This CDR3 has 14 amino acids. V lost 9 bases, J lost 3 bases, and 10 bases stayed unmatched. Germline CDR1 MNHEY, CDR2 SMNVEV (reference sequence). In DNA, the CDR3 is TGTGCCAGGACAATCAGGGACAGGCGCTACGAGCAGTACTTC. It is translated as CARTIRDRRYEQYF.

V gene TRBV6-1 combines with J gene TRBJ1-2, with TRBD1 identical over 7 bases. This CDR3 region has 15 residues. Germline CDR1 MNHNS, CDR2 SASEGT. The ends lost 5 bases at V and 8 bases at J; junction bases unmatched: 14. The CDR3 DNA follows: TGTGCCAGCAGTCCACGGGACAGTTATATAGTGGGCTACACCTTC. Translating it yields CASSPRDSYIVGYTF.

This clonotype was recorded a few times. This rearrangement joins TRBV19 to TRBJ1-2; weak D call: TRBD1 (5 bases). The germline gives CDR1 LNHDA, CDR2 SQIVND (reference sequence). The CDR3 sequence is 14 residues long. The germline V and J ends were trimmed by 6 bases and 3 bases, with 14 bases remaining between them. DNA for the CDR3: TGTGCCAGTAGGCTAGTTGGGGGAGACTATGGCTACACCTTC. This sequence encodes CASRLVGGDYGYTF.

This clonotype rates as medium-sized. This chain uses TRBV28 with TRBJ1-2, with TRBD1 matching 8 bases. The CDR3 is 15 residues long. Germline V lookup: CDR1 MDHEN, CDR2 SYDVKM. Losses at the gene ends were 5 bases for V and 5 bases for J; bases not matched to a gene: 10. The CDR3, as DNA: TGTGCCAGCAGTCCCGGACAGGGCCTCTCGTATGGCTACACCTTC. Protein product: CASSPGQGLSYGYTF.

The rearrangement links TRBV3-1 to TRBJ1-5, with D hard to call. V was clipped by 2 bases and J by 2 bases, with 4 bases between them. CDR1 is LGHDT, CDR2 YNNKEL, per germline (reference sequence). The CDR3 is 13 amino acids. The CDR3 protein is CASSQRRNQPQHF. In nucleotides, the CDR3 is TGTGCCAGCAGCCAAAGGCGCAATCAGCCCCAGCATTTT.

This chain uses TRBV30 with TRBJ2-6; D unclear. The CDR3 is made up of 14 amino acids. CDR1 is GTSNPN and CDR2 is SVGIG in the germline V gene (reference sequence). Trimming cost V 5 bases and J 1 base, with 9 bases left between them. The CDR3 protein is CAWSTGSGANVLTF. The CDR3 region has the DNA TGTGCCTGGTCTACTGGTTCTGGGGCCAACGTCCTGACTTTC.

This clonotype was seen a few times. V usage is TRBV20-1 and J usage is TRBJ1-1; 7 positions match TRBD1. After removal of 0 bases from V and 4 bases from J, the junction contained 8 bases not matched to a gene. Germline V gene data show CDR1 as DFQATT and CDR2 as SNEGSKA (reference sequence). This CDR3 is 15 amino acids long. The CDR3 bases are TGCAGTGCTAGAGATGGCACAGGGGTCTTCACTGAAGCTTTCTTT. The encoded protein is CSARDGTGVFTEAFF.

A few counts support this clonotype. This sequence joins TRBV27 and TRBJ1-3; possibly TRBD1 for D (6 bases). Trimming stripped 6 bases from V and 4 bases from J, with 10 bases between. The CDR3 covers 13 residues. CDR1 is MNHEY, CDR2 SMNVEV, per germline (reference sequence). CDR3 DNA: TGTGCCAGCAGGCAGGGGTCGGGAAACACCATATATTTT. It yields the protein CASRQGSGNTIYF.